This paragraph covers one T cell receptor (beta chain) sequence. As yet, its antigen is unknown. Terminally differentiated effector memory CD45RA+ cells were excluded from the naive CD8 cells, which were CD45RO-negative and positively selected for CCR7. This entry is derived from a study of shared clonotypes between healthy human individuals. General study findings and limits: Sharing across four donors was highest in naive CD4 (roughly 5%) and lowest in memory CD8 (0.4%). In contrast to clonotypes shared by all four donors, non-shared clonotypes had lower generation probabilities. Since donors were few, the genetic and exposure-history diversity represented was limited.

Clones were sequenced by immunoSEQ multiplex PCR, and TCRdb holds only the in-frame ones, with some missing. The data show millions of clones, approximately 94% seen once. CDR3 length: 14 amino acids. The germline V gene has CDR1 PRHDT and CDR2 FYEKMQ (reference sequence). The V call is TRBV13, the J call TRBJ2-5, with unresolved D. The tail of the sequence fits TRBJ2-7 better, so the J call may be wrong. This sequence was found in a young man in good health. Some clones in this sample may be carry-over from other donors' samples. Material: naive CD8+ T cells from PBMCs. CDR3 protein: CASSFPDRSYEQYF. The CDR3 coding sequence is TGTGCCAGCAGCTTCCCAGATAGATCCTACGAGCAGTACTTC.